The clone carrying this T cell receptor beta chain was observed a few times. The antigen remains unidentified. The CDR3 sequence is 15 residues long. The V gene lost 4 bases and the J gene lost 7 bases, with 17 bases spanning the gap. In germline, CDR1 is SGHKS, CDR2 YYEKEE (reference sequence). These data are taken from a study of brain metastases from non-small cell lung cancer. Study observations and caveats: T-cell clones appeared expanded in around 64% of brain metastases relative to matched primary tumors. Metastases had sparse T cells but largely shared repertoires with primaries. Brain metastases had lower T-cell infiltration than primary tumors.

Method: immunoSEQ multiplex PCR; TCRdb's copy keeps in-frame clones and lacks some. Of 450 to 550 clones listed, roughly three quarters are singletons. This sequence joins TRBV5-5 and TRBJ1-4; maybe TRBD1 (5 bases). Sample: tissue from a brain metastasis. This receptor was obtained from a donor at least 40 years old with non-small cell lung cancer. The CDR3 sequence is CASSLWAGQSEKLFF. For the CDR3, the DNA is TGTGCCAGCAGCCTATGGGCGGGGCAATCTGAAAAACTGTTTTTT.